These 10 T cell receptor beta chains were sequenced from one sample in a study of tissue T cells after allogeneic stem cell transplantation. The repertoire was sequenced with immunoSEQ multiplex PCR; TCRdb's copy has only in-frame clones and lacks some. The sample yields 1,700 or so clones, under 45% seen once. The time point was: mouse harvest day 14 after allogeneic transplant. Mouse grafts combined 10^7 T-cell-depleted bone marrow cells with 10^6 splenic CD5+ T cells. The sequenced sample consisted of gut tissue. The receptors were gathered from a female BALB/c mouse given C57BL/6 T cells with graft-versus-host disease after an allogeneic hematopoietic cell transplant.

In regard to this clone: Mouse gene names and germline throughout. The DNA ends 1 residue before the CDR3 does, and the rest of the CDR3 is filled in from the germline J gene. V and J are TRBV26 and TRBJ1-5; D might be TRBD1 (5 bases). The CDR3 contains 13 residues. V lost 6 bases and J lost 1, with 7 bases in between. The germline V gene has CDR1 KGHPV and CDR2 FQNQEV (reference sequence). CDR3 in amino acids: CASRDTNNQAPLF. CDR3 DNA, as far as it was read: TGTGCCAGCAGGGACACCAACAACCAGGCTCCGCTT.

This clone showed up just a few times. Gene names and germline refer to mouse. Read sequence stops 1 residue before the CDR3 end, and the germline J gene provides the missing end. V gene TRBV5 combines with J gene TRBJ2-7; the D call may be TRBD1 or TRBD2 (5 bases each). This CDR3 region has 14 residues. From germline, CDR1 is LGHNA and CDR2 YNLKQL (reference sequence). Trimming left V 4 bases short and J 1 base short, with 11 bases between. The covered CDR3 bases are TGTGCCAGCAGCCCTCTCGGGGGTTCCTATGAACAGTAC. Its protein product is CASSPLGGSYEQY. In full, the CDR3 reads CASSPLGGSYEQYF.

On this clone itself: Gene labels here are mouse ones. Read sequence stops 1 residue before the CDR3 end, and the germline J gene provides the missing end. The V call is TRBV12-2, the J call TRBJ2-5, with D perhaps being TRBD1 or TRBD2 (5 bases each). This CDR3 has 13 amino acids. Germline CDR1 and CDR2: SGHLS and HYDKME. V lost 1 base and J 1 base, leaving 5 bases between the germline ends. This chain's CDR3 is CASSLGHQDTQYF. The DNA read from the CDR3 is TGTGCCAGCTCTCTGGGACACCAAGACACCCAGTAC.

As for this clone: Gene names denote mouse genes. The read falls 1 residue short of the CDR3 end, and the missing part is taken from the germline J gene. J is TRBJ1-4 and V is TRBV31, with a possible D match to TRBD1 (6 bases). CDR1 is GKSSPN, CDR2 SITVG, per germline. V lost 0 bases to trimming and J lost 3 bases, with 11 bases between them. The CDR3 has 15 residues. The CDR3 reads CAWSLGQRTNERLFF. Incomplete CDR3 DNA: TGTGCCTGGAGTCTAGGACAGAGGACCAACGAAAGATTATTT.

As regards this clone: All gene names here are mouse names. The sequenced fragment ends 1 residue before the CDR3 boundary, so the rest is inferred from the germline J gene. V usage is TRBV23 and J usage is TRBJ1-1; TRBD1, the table's D call, was not compared with the DNA. Per germline, CDR1 KGHTA and CDR2 FQNQQP. The CDR3 is 15 residues long. CDR3 bases read: TGCTCCAGCAGTCAATCAGCAGGGGGAGGCACAGAAGTCTTC. It encodes CSSSQSAGGGTEVF. The CDR3 in its entirety is CSSSQSAGGGTEVFF.

By sample fraction, this clone is large. These gene names are mouse names. The read comes to an end 1 residue before the CDR3 does, leaving the germline J gene to fill in the end. The rearrangement links TRBV31 to TRBJ2-4; 12 bases align to TRBD1. Germline V CDR1 and CDR2: GKSSPN, SITVG. This CDR3 comprises 16 residues. V trimming: 0 bases; J trimming: 1 base; junction bases outside the gene matches: 2. The sequenced part of the CDR3 DNA is TGTGCCTGGAGTCTAGGGACAGGGGGCCGTCAAAACACCTTGTAC. Amino acid sequence: CAWSLGTGGRQNTLY. The full CDR3 is CAWSLGTGGRQNTLYF.

Worth noting for this clone: Gene labels here are mouse ones. From the germline J gene comes the end of the CDR3, since the read stops 1 residue before it. The chain is built from TRBV24 and TRBJ2-1; 11 bases are a match to TRBD2. The CDR3 loop spans 16 amino acids. The ends lost 4 bases at V and 0 bases at J; junction bases unmatched: 2. CDR1 and CDR2 (germline): KGHTA, FRNEEI. This CDR3 reads CASSPGLGDNYAEQFF. The sequenced CDR3 bases are TGTGCCAGCAGTCCGGGACTGGGGGATAACTATGCTGAGCAGTTC.

As concerns this clone: The germline and genes are mouse ones. The sequenced fragment ends 1 residue before the CDR3 boundary, so the rest is inferred from the germline J gene. This chain connects TRBV3 to TRBJ1-4; tentatively, D is TRBD1 (5 bases). Germline CDR1 reads SNHLY; CDR2 reads FYNGKV (reference sequence). This CDR3 comprises 14 residues. The ends were cut back, 2 bases at V and 3 bases at J, with 7 bases in the middle. CDR3 sequence reads: CASSLWTPNERLFF. The CDR3 bases that were read are TGTGCCAGCAGCTTATGGACACCCAACGAAAGATTATTT.

Regarding this clone: Gene names and germline refer to mouse. The read ends 1 residue early relative to the CDR3; the germline J gene fills the gap. The chain has TRBV16 and TRBJ2-5; 14 nucleotides agree with TRBD2. This CDR3 has 15 residues. Germline loops: CDR1 SGHSA, CDR2 FRNQAP. J lost 6 bases, V lost 5 bases, and 4 bases had no gene match. The CDR3 spells CASSGDWGGLDTQYF. The DNA read from the CDR3 is TGTGCAAGCAGCGGGGACTGGGGGGGCCTCGACACCCAGTAC.

As regards this clone: Gene names refer to mouse genes. From the germline J gene comes the end of the CDR3, since the read stops 1 residue before it. V is TRBV24 and J is TRBJ2-5, with D maybe TRBD1 (6 bases). Germline lookup yields CDR1 KGHTA and CDR2 FRNEEI. This CDR3 is 14 amino acids long. Trimming shortened V by 2 bases and J by 3 bases, and 9 bases separated the two germline ends. The CDR3 region is CASSLAGAQDTQYF. The CDR3 bases that were read are TGTGCCAGCAGTCTGGCAGGGGCACAAGACACCCAGTAC.